This TCR beta chain was retrieved from a study of molecular identifiers for immune sequencing clone quantification. This clonotype was picked up a small number of times. TCRdb processed the PCR reads anew with MiXCR; each CDR3 protein has one entry. The sample yields nearly 650,000 distinct CDR3 sequences, about 25% seen once. The sample consisted of naive CD8+ T cells from blood, with Jurkat cell RNA spiked in. The subset denotes: FACS-sorted CD8+CD4-CCR7+CD45RA+ naive T cells. The receptor's source is a human donor in good health. Some libraries in this study had Jurkat cell RNA spiked in.

CDR3 in DNA: TGTGCCATCAGTGAGTCATGGGCAGGGGAAGGTCAGCCCCAGCATTTT. Its protein product is CAISESWAGEGQPQHF. This sequence joins TRBV10-3 and TRBJ1-5; TRBD1 might be the D (6 bases). Trimming shortened V by 0 bases and J by 6 bases, and 15 bases separated the two germline ends. CDR3 length equals 16 residues. Germline CDR1 and CDR2: ENHRY and SYGVKD.